This entry is about one T cell receptor (beta chain). TCRdb keeps only in-frame clones here, not all; method: immunoSEQ multiplex PCR. The sample records about 160,000 clones, roughly 85% being singletons. Germline V gene data show CDR1 as SGHNT and CDR2 as YYREEE (reference sequence). Trimming took 4 bases from V and 5 from J; bases not matched to a gene: 8. The CDR3 sequence is 15 residues long. This sample was included in a study of blood T cell repertoires in COVID-19. The sample was peripheral blood. The genes are TRBV5-4 and TRBJ2-7; 11 positions agree with TRBD1. This sequence was found in a woman in her 50s with COVID-19, enrolled during active disease. The CDR3: CASSLGQGVLNEQYF. The CDR3 DNA follows: TGTGCCAGCAGCCTGGGACAGGGGGTGTTGAACGAGCAGTACTTC. Looking up the rest from reference TRBV5-4 and TRBJ2-7 gives the full variable domain: ETGVTQSPTHLIKTRGQQVTLRCSSQSGHNTVSWYQQALGQGPQFIFQYYREEENGRGNFPPRFSGLQFPNYSSELNVNALELDDSALYLCASSLGQGVLNEQYFGPGTRLTVT.